A single sample is the source of the 9 T cell receptor beta chains below, sequenced in a study of blood T cell repertoires in COVID-19. The protocol was immunoSEQ multiplex PCR, while the TCRdb copy is restricted to in-frame clones and leaves out a portion. The sample lists approximately 140,000 clones; approximately 86% were seen once. The sequenced material came from peripheral blood. The receptor source for this set is a man between 70 and 80 years old with acute or convalescent COVID-19.

J is TRBJ1-4 and V is TRBV18; TRBD1 agrees at 12 bases. The CDR3 loop spans 22 amino acids. Trimming removed 2 bases from V and 3 bases from J; junction bases left unmatched: 19. Germline V lookup: CDR1 KGHSH, CDR2 LQKENI. Here the CDR3 reads CASSPGTGGAGTTSEPNEKLFF. The CDR3, as DNA: TGTGCCAGCTCACCAGGGACAGGGGGCGCGGGGACGACAAGCGAACCTAATGAAAAACTGTTTTTT.

This chain uses TRBV24-1 with TRBJ2-5; TRBD1 matches 8 bases. The CDR3 length is 13 residues. Looked up from germline, CDR1 is KGHDR and CDR2 is SFDVKD. Germline trimming cut 5 bases from V and 5 bases from J; bases unmatched to any gene: 3. This CDR3 is CATSAGGRETQYF. The CDR3 nucleotides read TGTGCCACCAGTGCAGGGGGCAGGGAGACCCAGTACTTC.

This chain connects TRBV7-2 to TRBJ1-3; D not resolved. The CDR3 runs 15 residues. Germline V lookup: CDR1 SGHTA, CDR2 FQGNSA. The germline V and J ends were trimmed by 1 base and 0 bases, with 7 bases remaining between them. Written as DNA, the CDR3 is TGTGCCAGCAGCTTAGAAGACACCTCTGGAAACACCATATATTTT. As protein: CASSLEDTSGNTIYF. Together with reference TRBV7-2 and TRBJ1-3, the CDR3 gives the full variable domain: GAGVSQSPSNKVTEKGKDVELRCDPISGHTALYWYRQSLGQGLEFLIYFQGNSAPDKSGLPSDRFSAERTGGSVSTLTIQRTQQEDSAVYLCASSLEDTSGNTIYFGEGSWLTVV.

V and J are TRBV6-5 and TRBJ1-3, with 8 bases that match TRBD1. The CDR3 is 15 amino acids. Germline loops: CDR1 MNHEY, CDR2 SVGAGI. The J segment lost 1 base and the V segment lost 6 bases, leaving 5 bases of the junction unmatched. The DNA for the CDR3 is TGTGCCAGCAGGGCAGGGGGCCTTTCTGGAAACACCATATATTTT. Protein sequence: CASRAGGLSGNTIYF.

This clone was seen just once. The gene calls are TRBV7-2 and TRBJ1-2; a possible D gene is TRBD1 (5 bases). The germline V gene encodes CDR1 SGHTA and CDR2 FQGNSA. This CDR3 comprises 13 residues. The V end was cut by 1 base, the J end by 5 bases, with 8 bases between. The CDR3 DNA reads TGTGCCAGCAGCTTAGTAGGGGTATATGGCTACACCTTC. Encoded protein: CASSLVGVYGYTF.

This rearrangement joins TRBV19 to TRBJ2-7; 7 positions match TRBD2. The CDR3 is made up of 15 amino acids. Trimming removed 4 bases from V and 3 bases from J; junction bases left unmatched: 9. Per the germline V gene, CDR1 is LNHDA and CDR2 is SQIVND (reference sequence). Here the CDR3 reads CASSTGLGGVYEQYF. The DNA for the CDR3 is TGTGCCAGTAGTACTGGACTAGGAGGGGTCTACGAGCAGTACTTC.

The V and J genes are TRBV18 and TRBJ1-2, with 8 bases fitting TRBD1. The CDR3 sequence is 13 residues long. Per the germline V gene, CDR1 is KGHSH and CDR2 is LQKENI. Losses at the gene ends were 4 bases for V and 4 bases for J; bases not matched to a gene: 2. The CDR3 DNA sequence: TGTGCCAGCTCACGGGGACAGGTCTATGGCTACACCTTC. Protein sequence: CASSRGQVYGYTF.

The chain uses TRBV19 and TRBJ1-4; D gene unclear. Trimming left V 4 bases short and J 0 bases short, with 9 bases between. This CDR3 has 15 residues. The germline CDR1 and CDR2 sequences are LNHDA and SQIVND (reference sequence). Written as DNA, the CDR3 is TGTGCCAGTAGTAGGAGGTCAGCAACTAATGAAAAACTGTTTTTT. Encoded protein: CASSRRSATNEKLFF.

This chain joins TRBV28 and TRBJ2-7; 7 nucleotides agree with TRBD1. V was pared by 7 bases and J by 0 bases, with 6 bases of the junction left unmatched. Germline assignment: CDR1 MDHEN and CDR2 SYDVKM. The CDR3 consists of 14 residues. Written as DNA, the CDR3 is TGTGCCAGCAACGACAGGGCCCTCTCCTACGAGCAGTACTTC. Residues: CASNDRALSYEQYF.